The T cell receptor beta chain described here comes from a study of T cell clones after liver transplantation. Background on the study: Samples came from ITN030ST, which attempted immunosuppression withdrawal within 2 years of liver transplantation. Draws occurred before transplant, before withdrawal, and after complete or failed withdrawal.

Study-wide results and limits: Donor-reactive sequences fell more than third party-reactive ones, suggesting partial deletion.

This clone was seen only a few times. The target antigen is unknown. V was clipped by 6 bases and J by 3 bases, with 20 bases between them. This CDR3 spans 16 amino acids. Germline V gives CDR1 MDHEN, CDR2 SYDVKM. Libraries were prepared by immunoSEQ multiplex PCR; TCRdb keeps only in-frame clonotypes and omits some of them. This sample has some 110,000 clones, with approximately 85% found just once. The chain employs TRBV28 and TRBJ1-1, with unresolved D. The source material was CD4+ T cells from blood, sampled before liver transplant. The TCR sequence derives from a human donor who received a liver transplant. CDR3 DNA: TGTGCCAGCAGCCCCGCCGGTCGACGGCTAGACACTGAAGCTTTCTTT. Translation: CASSPAGRRLDTEAFF.